This TCR beta chain emerged from a study of blood T cell repertoires in COVID-19. Per the authors' pipeline: Nucleated cell number was recorded as an estimate derived from reference gene primer amplification. The data were produced by immunoSEQ multiplex PCR, yet TCRdb's version contains in-frame clones alone and is incomplete. V and J calls and clone size follow that table, whereas D and trimming were derived from the DNA. Of roughly 400,000 clones listed, 85% to 90% are singletons. V shed 6 bases, J shed 6 bases, and the junction held 4 bases outside the gene matches. The CDR3 extends over 12 amino acids. Per the germline V gene, CDR1 is SNHLY and CDR2 is FYNNEI.

The clonotype originates from a young man who had recovered from COVID-19. V is TRBV2 and J is TRBJ2-7; 8 bases agree with TRBD1. Sequenced input: PBMCs or T cells enriched from blood (not recorded which). Here the CDR3 DNA reads TGTGCCAGCAGAGGGACAGGTACCGAGCAGTACTTC. Translating gives CASRGTGTEQYF.